These 14 T cell receptor beta chains originate from one sample sequenced in a study of T cell responses to AZD1222 COVID-19 vaccine. Here immunoSEQ multiplex PCR was the method, and the copy in TCRdb shows in-frame clones only, minus some. Of around 200,000 clones listed, around nine tenths are singletons. The sequenced sample was peripheral blood, obtained on day 0 of AZD1222 vaccination. These receptor sequences come from an adult in good health.

The chain employs TRBV28 and TRBJ1-4, with D possibly matching TRBD1 (6 bases). CDR1 MDHEN and CDR2 SYDVKM come from the germline V gene. Trimming removed 6 bases at V and 4 bases at J, with 12 bases between. CDR3 size: 14 residues. The CDR3 bases are TGTGCCAGCAGAGAGGGGGGAATTAATGAAAAACTGTTTTTT. This translates into CASREGGINEKLFF.

The rearrangement links TRBV6-6 to TRBJ1-4, with D maybe TRBD1 (5 bases). The CDR3 loop spans 14 amino acids. The germline V gene has CDR1 MNHNY and CDR2 SVGAGI (reference sequence). Trimming cost V 6 bases and J 5 bases, with 13 bases left between them. Here the CDR3 reads CASSSGQWNEKLFF. The CDR3 bases are TGTGCCAGCAGCTCTGGACAATGGAATGAAAAACTGTTTTTT.

V usage is TRBV5-1 and J usage is TRBJ1-2, with D possibly TRBD1 on 5 matching bases. V lost 4 bases, J lost 5 bases, and 12 bases lay in between. Germline V gene sequence: CDR1 SGHRS, CDR2 YFSETQ. The CDR3 runs 13 residues. Here the CDR3 reads CASSTDSLYGYTF. The CDR3 bases are TGCGCCAGCAGCACCGACAGTTTATATGGCTACACCTTC.

This clone showed up just a few times. A much larger clone differs by one base, so this may be a read error. Other nucleotide sequences from this sample produce the same CDR3. This sequence joins TRBV7-3 and TRBJ2-1; 9 nucleotides align to TRBD2. CDR3 length: 20 residues. CDR1 and CDR2 from the germline V gene are SGHTA and FQGTGA. V trimming: 5 bases; J trimming: 5 bases; junction bases outside the gene matches: 22. In DNA form, the CDR3 reads TGTGCCAGCAGCCCGGGAGTCTTAATCGGGGCGGGGGGGCGCCACAATGAGCAGTTCTTC. Translating it yields CASSPGVLIGAGGRHNEQFF.

This clone was detected once. The V and J genes are TRBV7-9 and TRBJ2-1, with 10 bases that match TRBD1. This CDR3 is 15 amino acids long. Germline CDR1 is SEHNR and CDR2 is FQNEAQ (reference sequence). After removal of 3 bases from V and 7 bases from J, the junction contained 6 bases not matched to a gene. CDR3 amino acids: CASSFWDRGGNEQFF. DNA for the CDR3: TGTGCCAGCAGCTTTTGGGACAGGGGAGGGAATGAGCAGTTCTTC.

This clone appeared once. The genes are TRBV12-3 or TRBV12-4 and TRBJ1-2, with D perhaps TRBD1 (6 bases). The CDR3 length is 12 residues. V was shortened by 3 bases and J by 6 bases, with 8 bases between the two germline ends. CDR3 nucleotide sequence: TGTGCCAGCAGTTTGAACAGGGATGGCTACACCTTC. The encoded protein is CASSLNRDGYTF.

The rearrangement links TRBV6-2 or TRBV6-3 to TRBJ2-5, with no clear D. Germline V gene lookup returns CDR1 MNHEY and CDR2 SVGEGT. This CDR3 has 14 amino acids. Trimming removed 2 bases at V and 5 bases at J, with 12 bases between. CDR3 protein: CASSYVTSRETQYF. CDR3 DNA sequence: TGTGCCAGCAGTTACGTGACATCACGGGAGACCCAGTACTTC.

The J gene is TRBJ2-7, the V gene TRBV10-3; D is unclear. V dropped 5 bases and J dropped 3 bases, with 11 bases sitting between them. The CDR3 has 13 residues. Per the germline V gene, CDR1 is ENHRY and CDR2 is SYGVKD. The CDR3 reads CAISPGLLYEQYF. CDR3 nucleotide sequence: TGTGCCATCAGTCCCGGTTTACTCTACGAGCAGTACTTC.

The V call is TRBV6-6, the J call TRBJ1-3, with 7 positions matching TRBD1. Germline V CDR1 and CDR2: MNHNY, SVGAGI (reference sequence). There are 16 residues in the CDR3. V was clipped by 6 bases and J by 3 bases; unmatched bases: 11. CDR3 protein: CASSLVTGRVGNTIYF. CDR3 nucleotide sequence: TGTGCCAGCAGCCTTGTGACAGGGAGGGTTGGAAACACCATATATTTT.

The chain's CDR3 is CASSYLGEQETQYF. The CDR3 nucleotides read TGTGCCAGCAGTTACCTAGGGGAACAAGAGACCCAGTACTTC. The gene calls are TRBV6-5 and TRBJ2-5; D may be TRBD1 (5 bases). Trimming shortened V by 2 bases and J by 2 bases, and 9 bases separated the two germline ends. This CDR3 has 14 residues. Germline V gene sequence: CDR1 MNHEY, CDR2 SVGAGI.

The chain carries TRBV5-1 and TRBJ2-5; maybe TRBD1 (6 bases). Looked up from germline, CDR1 is SGHRS and CDR2 is YFSETQ. The CDR3 runs to 15 residues. V lost 2 bases and J lost 5, with 16 bases in between. In DNA form, the CDR3 reads TGCGCCAGCAGCTTTGCCAGGGGATGGGGGGAGACCCAGTACTTC. Translated: CASSFARGWGETQYF. Combining the CDR3 with reference TRBV5-1 and TRBJ2-5 gives the whole variable domain KAGVTQTPRYLIKTRGQQVTLSCSPISGHRSVSWYQQTPGQGLQFLFEYFSETQRNKGNFPGRFSGRQFSNSRSEMNVSTLELGDSALYLCASSFARGWGETQYFGPGTRLLVL.

The chain employs TRBV19 and TRBJ2-2, with 9 positions matching TRBD2. Per germline, CDR1 LNHDA and CDR2 SQIVND (reference sequence). Losses at the gene ends were 8 bases for V and 3 bases for J; bases not matched to a gene: 7. The CDR3 is 15 amino acids. Here the CDR3 DNA reads TGTGCCAGTGTTGGTAGCGGGGGTTACACCGGGGAGCTGTTTTTT. This sequence encodes CASVGSGGYTGELFF.

This rearrangement joins TRBV6-1 to TRBJ1-4, with 9 bases identical to TRBD1. This CDR3 spans 16 amino acids. CDR1 and CDR2 from the germline V gene are MNHNS and SASEGT. V trimming: 3 bases; J trimming: 8 bases; junction bases outside the gene matches: 10. CDR3 sequence: CASSDNTGTGYEKLFF. The DNA for the CDR3 is TGTGCCAGCAGTGACAATACCGGGACAGGGTACGAAAAACTGTTTTTT.

V usage is TRBV7-9 and J usage is TRBJ2-7; either TRBD1 or TRBD2 may fit D (6 bases each). The length of the CDR3 is 15 residues. V was cut by 2 bases and J by 2 bases, with 13 bases left in between. The germline V gene has CDR1 SEHNR and CDR2 FQNEAQ (reference sequence). The CDR3 region has the DNA TGTGCCAGCAGCTTACGATCGGGGGCCGCCTACGAGCAGTACTTC. Protein sequence: CASSLRSGAAYEQYF.